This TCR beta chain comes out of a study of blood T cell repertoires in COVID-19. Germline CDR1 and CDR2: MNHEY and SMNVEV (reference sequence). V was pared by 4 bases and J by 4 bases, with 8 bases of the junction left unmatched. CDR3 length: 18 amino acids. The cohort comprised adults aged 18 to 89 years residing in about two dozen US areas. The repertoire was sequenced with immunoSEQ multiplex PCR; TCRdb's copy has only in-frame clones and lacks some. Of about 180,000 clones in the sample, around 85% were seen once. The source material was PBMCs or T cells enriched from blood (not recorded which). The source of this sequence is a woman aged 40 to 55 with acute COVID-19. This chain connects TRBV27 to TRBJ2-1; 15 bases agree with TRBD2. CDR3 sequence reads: CASSWTSGRAMIYNEQFF. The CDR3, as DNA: TGTGCCAGCAGTTGGACTAGCGGGAGGGCCATGATTTACAATGAGCAGTTCTTC.